These 2 T cell receptor beta chains originate from one sample sequenced in a study of blood T cell repertoires in COVID-19 (dated by TCRdb to about 2020). Receptor amplification or capture employed the immunoSEQ multiplex PCR assay. TCRdb took this table from immuneACCESS and kept in-frame rearrangements with V and J called. Such tables lack part of the clones; where checked against another copy, unresolved V genes explain under half of the gap, and the rest is unexplained. A total of 150,000 to 200,000 clones appear in this sample, 80% to 85% of them only once. Approximately 14% of the sample belongs to the ten largest clones. Input material: peripheral blood. These receptors were obtained from a woman between 65 and 79 years old with COVID-19, enrolled during active disease.

The CDR3 here is CASGGPLGYTF. As DNA, the CDR3 is TGTGCTAGTGGGGGCCCCCTTGGCTACACCTTC. The J gene is TRBJ1-2, the V gene TRBV12-5; D is unresolved. Trimming stripped 6 bases from V and 7 bases from J, with 9 bases between. Germline V gene lookup returns CDR1 LGHNT and CDR2 FRNRAP. The CDR3 spans 11 residues.

The rearrangement joins TRBV7-2 to TRBJ2-1, with 9 bases fitting TRBD2. CDR3 length: 16 amino acids. The J segment lost 7 bases and the V segment lost 3 bases, leaving 10 bases of the junction unmatched. CDR1 and CDR2 (germline): SGHTA, FQGNSA. The CDR3: CASSFRSGGRRNEQFF. CDR3 coding DNA: TGTGCCAGCAGCTTTCGAAGCGGGGGGCGGAGGAATGAGCAGTTCTTC.